This TCR beta chain derives from a study of cytomegalovirus exposure and HLA in healthy donors. V lost 4 bases, J lost 0 bases, and 7 bases stayed unmatched. This CDR3 spans 15 amino acids. The germline CDR1 and CDR2 sequences are SQVTM and ANQGSEA. With respect to this clone: Antigen unknown.

General study findings and limits: Cytomegalovirus-associated TCR beta chains were listed, numbering 150 to 200.

The PCR contained 60 Vbeta and 13 Jbeta primers. TCRdb's table, derived via immunoSEQ multiplex PCR, lists solely in-frame clones and lacks some. The table includes approximately 220,000 clones, 65% to 85% detected once. The TCR sequence derives from a man aged 25-45 years in good health and CMV-seronegative. Sequencing used PBMCs. This rearrangement joins TRBV29-1 to TRBJ2-3; 7 nucleotides line up with TRBD2. The CDR3 region is CSVVPQAGSTDTQYF. The CDR3, as DNA: TGCAGCGTTGTCCCCCAAGCGGGGAGCACAGATACGCAGTATTTT.